This entry features one T cell receptor beta chain sequence. Its antigen is undetermined. These data are taken from a study of vaccination and CD4 T cells after COVID-19. Turning to the study itself: Some control cultures received a CEFX pool, which served as the positive control. Others received an HIV-1 Nef pool or no peptide.

Study-level findings and limits: Post-vaccination reactive clonotypes (median 38) did not differ significantly from post-infection (under 22). Among those convalescent, a median roughly 90% of reactive clones emerged solely post-vaccination.

Once obtained from cultured CD4+ T cells, the DNA was sequenced using the Oncomine TCR Beta short-read assay. TCRdb re-derived calls from the PCR reads in MiXCR, one entry per CDR3 protein. The profile shows under 20,000 distinct CDR3 sequences, approximately 58% of them singletons. The V end was cut by 6 bases, the J end by 1 base, with 13 bases between. CDR3 length: 14 residues. Germline V gene sequence: CDR1 MNHNS, CDR2 SASEGT. Indicated treatment: roughly 10-day PBMC culture with coronavirus spike peptide pools or control peptides (ViraFEST assay). Sample: CD4+ T cells from blood, cultured in vitro. This receptor was obtained from a human donor who had recovered from COVID-19. This chain connects TRBV6-1 to TRBJ2-7; possibly TRBD1 for D (7 bases). In DNA form, the CDR3 reads TGTGCCAGCAGGAGGGGGCGGGGATCCTACGAGCAGTACTTC. This gives the protein CASRRGRGSYEQYF.